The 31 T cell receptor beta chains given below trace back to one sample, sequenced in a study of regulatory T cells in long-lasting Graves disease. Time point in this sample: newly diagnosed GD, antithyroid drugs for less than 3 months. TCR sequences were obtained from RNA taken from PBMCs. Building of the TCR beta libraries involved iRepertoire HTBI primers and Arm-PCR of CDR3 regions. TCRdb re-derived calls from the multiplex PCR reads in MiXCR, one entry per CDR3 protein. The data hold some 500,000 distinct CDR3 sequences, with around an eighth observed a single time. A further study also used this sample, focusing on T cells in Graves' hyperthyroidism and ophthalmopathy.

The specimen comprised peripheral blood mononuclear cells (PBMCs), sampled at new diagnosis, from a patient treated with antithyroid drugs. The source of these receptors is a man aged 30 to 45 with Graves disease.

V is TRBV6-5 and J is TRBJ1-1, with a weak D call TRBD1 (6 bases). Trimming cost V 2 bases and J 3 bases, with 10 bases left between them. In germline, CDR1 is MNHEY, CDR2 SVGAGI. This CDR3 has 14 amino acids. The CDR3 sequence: CASSYQGSYTEAFF. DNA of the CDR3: TGTGCCAGCAGTTACCAGGGGAGTTACACTGAAGCTTTCTTT.

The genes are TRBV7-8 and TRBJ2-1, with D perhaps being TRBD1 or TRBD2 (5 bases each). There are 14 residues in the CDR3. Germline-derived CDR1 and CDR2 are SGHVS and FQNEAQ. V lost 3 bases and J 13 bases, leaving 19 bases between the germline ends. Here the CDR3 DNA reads TGTGCCAGCAGCTTGGGTTTGTGGGACCTCCTCCAGTTCTTC. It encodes CASSLGLWDLLQFF.

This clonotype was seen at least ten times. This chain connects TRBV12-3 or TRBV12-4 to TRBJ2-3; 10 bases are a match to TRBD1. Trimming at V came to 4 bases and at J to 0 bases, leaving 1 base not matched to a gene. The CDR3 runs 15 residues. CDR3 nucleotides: TGTGCCAGCAGTTCGGACAGGGGGAGCACAGATACGCAGTATTTT. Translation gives CASSSDRGSTDTQYF.

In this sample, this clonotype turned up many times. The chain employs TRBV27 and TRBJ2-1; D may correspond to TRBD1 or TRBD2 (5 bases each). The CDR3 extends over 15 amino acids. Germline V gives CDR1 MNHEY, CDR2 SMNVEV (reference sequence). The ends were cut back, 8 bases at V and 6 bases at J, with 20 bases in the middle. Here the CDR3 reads CASGRFPGPSNEQFF. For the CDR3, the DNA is TGTGCCAGCGGTAGATTCCCGGGACCCTCCAATGAGCAGTTCTTC.

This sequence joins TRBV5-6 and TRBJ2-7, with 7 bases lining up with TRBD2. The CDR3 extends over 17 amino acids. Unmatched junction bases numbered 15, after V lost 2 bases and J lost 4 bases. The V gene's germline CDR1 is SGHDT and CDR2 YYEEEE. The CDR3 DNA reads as TGTGCCAGCAGCTTAAGTGCGTCTAGCGGTATGGGGTACGAGCAGTACTTC. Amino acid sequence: CASSLSASSGMGYEQYF.

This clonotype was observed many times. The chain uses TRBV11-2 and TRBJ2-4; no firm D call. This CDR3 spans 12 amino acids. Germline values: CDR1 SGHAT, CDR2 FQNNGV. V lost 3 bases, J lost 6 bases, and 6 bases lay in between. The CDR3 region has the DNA TGTGCCAGCAGCTTGATAACAAACATTCAGTACTTC. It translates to CASSLITNIQYF.

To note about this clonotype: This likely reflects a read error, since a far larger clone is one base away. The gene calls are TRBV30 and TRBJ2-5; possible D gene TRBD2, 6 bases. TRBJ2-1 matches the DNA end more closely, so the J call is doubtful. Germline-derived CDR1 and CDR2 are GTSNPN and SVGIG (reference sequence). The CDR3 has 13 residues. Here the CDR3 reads CAWEDDSGNEQFF. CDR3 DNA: TGTGCCTGGGAAGACGATAGCGGCAATGAGCAGTTCTTC.

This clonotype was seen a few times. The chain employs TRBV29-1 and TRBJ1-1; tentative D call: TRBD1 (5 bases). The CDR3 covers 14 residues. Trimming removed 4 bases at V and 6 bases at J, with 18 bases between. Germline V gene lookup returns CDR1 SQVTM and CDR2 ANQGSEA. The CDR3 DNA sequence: TGCAGCGTTGCCGCCGCTCTTACGGGGGCTGAAGCTTTCTTT. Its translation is CSVAAALTGAEAFF.

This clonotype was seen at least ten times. The CDR3 protein is CASSPGTAANTGELFF. The CDR3 region has the DNA TGTGCCAGCAGTCCCGGGACGGCCGCGAACACCGGGGAGCTGTTTTTT. The chain joins TRBV27 to TRBJ2-2, with D possibly being TRBD1 or TRBD2 (5 bases each). Trimming removed 5 bases at V and 0 bases at J, with 13 bases between. Germline assignment: CDR1 MNHEY and CDR2 SMNVEV (reference sequence). This CDR3 has 16 residues.

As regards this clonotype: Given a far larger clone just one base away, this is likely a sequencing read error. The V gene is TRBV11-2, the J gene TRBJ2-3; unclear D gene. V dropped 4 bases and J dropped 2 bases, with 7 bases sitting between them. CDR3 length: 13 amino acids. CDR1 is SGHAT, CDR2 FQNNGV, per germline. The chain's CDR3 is CASSSDPTDTQYF. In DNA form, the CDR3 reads TGTGCCAGCAGCTCGGACCCCACAGATACGCAGTATTTT.

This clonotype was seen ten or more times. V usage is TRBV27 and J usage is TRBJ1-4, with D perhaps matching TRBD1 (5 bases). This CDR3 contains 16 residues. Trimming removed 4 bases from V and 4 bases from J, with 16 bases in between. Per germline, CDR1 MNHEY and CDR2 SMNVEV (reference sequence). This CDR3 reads CASSSKEAGSNEKLFF. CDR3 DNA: TGTGCCAGCAGTTCCAAAGAGGCAGGGAGTAATGAAAAACTGTTTTTT. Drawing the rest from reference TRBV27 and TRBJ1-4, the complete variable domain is EAQVTQNPRYLITVTGKKLTVTCSQNMNHEYMSWYRQDPGLGLRQIYYSMNVEVTDKGDVPEGYKVSRKEKRNFPLILESPSPNQTSLYFCASSSKEAGSNEKLFFGSGTQLSVL.

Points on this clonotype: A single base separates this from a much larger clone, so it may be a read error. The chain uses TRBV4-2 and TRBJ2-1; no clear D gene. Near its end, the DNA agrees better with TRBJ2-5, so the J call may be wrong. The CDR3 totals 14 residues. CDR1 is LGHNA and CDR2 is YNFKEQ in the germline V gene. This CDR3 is CASSLRLGMGTQYF. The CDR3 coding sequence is TGTGCCAGCAGCCTTAGGCTGGGCATGGGGACCCAGTACTTC.

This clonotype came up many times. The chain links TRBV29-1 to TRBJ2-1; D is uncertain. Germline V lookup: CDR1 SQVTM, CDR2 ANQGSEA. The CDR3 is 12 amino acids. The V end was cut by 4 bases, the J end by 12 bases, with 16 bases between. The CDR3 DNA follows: TGCAGCGTTGCGGCCCCCTCCATGGGGCAGTTCTTC. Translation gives CSVAAPSMGQFF.

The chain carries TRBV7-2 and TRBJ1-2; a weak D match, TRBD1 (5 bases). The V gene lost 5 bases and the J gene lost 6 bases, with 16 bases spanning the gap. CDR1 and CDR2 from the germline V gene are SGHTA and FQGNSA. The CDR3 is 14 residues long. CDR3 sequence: CASSRQGLGNGYTF. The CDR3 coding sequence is TGTGCCAGCAGCAGGCAGGGACTGGGAAATGGCTACACCTTC.

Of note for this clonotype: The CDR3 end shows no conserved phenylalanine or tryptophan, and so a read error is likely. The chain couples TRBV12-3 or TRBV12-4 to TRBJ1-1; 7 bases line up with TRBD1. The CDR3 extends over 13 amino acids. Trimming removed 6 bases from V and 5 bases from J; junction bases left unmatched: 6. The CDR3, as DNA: TGTGCCAGCAGCCTTGACAGGGTGACTGAAGCTTTCATT. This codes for CASSLDRVTEAFI.

CDR3 protein: CASSQDEAGEGAYEQYF. The CDR3 coding sequence is TGTGCCAGCAGCCAAGATGAAGCGGGAGAGGGAGCCTACGAGCAGTACTTC. V gene TRBV3-1 combines with J gene TRBJ2-7; 8 bases map to TRBD2. V was clipped by 0 bases and J by 2 bases; unmatched bases: 9. CDR1 LGHDT and CDR2 YNNKEL come from the germline V gene (reference sequence). The CDR3 contains 17 residues.

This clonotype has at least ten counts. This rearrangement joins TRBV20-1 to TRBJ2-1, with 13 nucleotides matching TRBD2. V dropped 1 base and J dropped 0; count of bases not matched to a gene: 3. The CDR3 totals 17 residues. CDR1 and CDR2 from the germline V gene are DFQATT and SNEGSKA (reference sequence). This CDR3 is CSARGGTSGDSYNEQFF. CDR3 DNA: TGCAGTGCTAGAGGAGGGACTAGCGGGGACTCCTACAATGAGCAGTTCTTC.

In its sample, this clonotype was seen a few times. CDR3 sequence (DNA): TGTGCCAGCAGTTCGAGACAGGGCCTTAATGGCTACACCTTC. The encoded protein is CASSSRQGLNGYTF. V gene TRBV6-2 or TRBV6-3 combines with J gene TRBJ1-2; the match to TRBD1 covers 7 bases. The CDR3 has 14 amino acids. The germline gives CDR1 MNHEY, CDR2 SVGEGT. V gave up 4 bases and J gave up 6 bases; unmatched junction bases: 8.

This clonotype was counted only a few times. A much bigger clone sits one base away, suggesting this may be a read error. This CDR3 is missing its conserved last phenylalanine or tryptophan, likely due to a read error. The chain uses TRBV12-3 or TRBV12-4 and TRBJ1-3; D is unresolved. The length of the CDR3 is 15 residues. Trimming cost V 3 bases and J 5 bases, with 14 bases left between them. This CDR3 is CASSFGEPGRNTIYL. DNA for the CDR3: TGTGCCAGCAGTTTCGGGGAGCCAGGAAGAAACACCATATATCTT.

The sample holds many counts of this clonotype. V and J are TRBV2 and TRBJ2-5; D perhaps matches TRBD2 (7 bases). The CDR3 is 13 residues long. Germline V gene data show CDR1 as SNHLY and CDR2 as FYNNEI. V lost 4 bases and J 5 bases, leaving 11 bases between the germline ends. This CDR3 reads CASSGGGGETQYF. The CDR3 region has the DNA TGTGCCAGCAGTGGAGGGGGAGGGGAGACCCAGTACTTC.

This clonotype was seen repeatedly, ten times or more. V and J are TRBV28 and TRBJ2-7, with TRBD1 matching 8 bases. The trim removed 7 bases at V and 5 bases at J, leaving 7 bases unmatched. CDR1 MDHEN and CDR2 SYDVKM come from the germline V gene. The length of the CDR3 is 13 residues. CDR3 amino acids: CASTTAGGNEQYF. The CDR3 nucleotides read TGTGCCAGCACCACGGCAGGGGGCAACGAGCAGTACTTC.

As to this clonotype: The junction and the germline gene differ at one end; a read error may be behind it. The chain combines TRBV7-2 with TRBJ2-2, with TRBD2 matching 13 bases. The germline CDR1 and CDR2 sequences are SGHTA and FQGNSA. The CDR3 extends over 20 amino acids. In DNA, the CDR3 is TGTGTCAGCAGCCAAACCGTCGGTCGGGGACTAGCGGGACTAACCGGGGAGCTGTTTTTT. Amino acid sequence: CVSSQTVGRGLAGLTGELFF.

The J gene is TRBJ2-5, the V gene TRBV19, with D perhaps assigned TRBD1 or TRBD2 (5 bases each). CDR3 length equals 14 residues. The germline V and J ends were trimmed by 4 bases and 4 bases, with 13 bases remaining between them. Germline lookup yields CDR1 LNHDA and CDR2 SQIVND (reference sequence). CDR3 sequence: CASSTGAGRETQYF. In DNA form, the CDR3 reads TGTGCCAGTAGTACCGGAGCAGGGAGAGAGACCCAGTACTTC.

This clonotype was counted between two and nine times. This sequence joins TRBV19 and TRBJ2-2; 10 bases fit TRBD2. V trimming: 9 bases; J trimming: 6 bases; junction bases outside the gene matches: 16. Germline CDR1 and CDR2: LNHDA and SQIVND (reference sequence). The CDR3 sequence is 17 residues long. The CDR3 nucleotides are TGTGCCAGAACAAGGGCTAGCGGGAGAGGTGTTCCCGGGGAGCTGTTTTTT. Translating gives CARTRASGRGVPGELFF.

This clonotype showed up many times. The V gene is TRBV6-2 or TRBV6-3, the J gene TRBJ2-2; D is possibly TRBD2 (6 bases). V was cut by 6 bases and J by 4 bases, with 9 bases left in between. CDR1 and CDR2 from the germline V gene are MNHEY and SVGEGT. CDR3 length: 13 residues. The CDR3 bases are TGTGCCAGCAGCCGGGACTTCACCGGGGAGCTGTTTTTT. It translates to CASSRDFTGELFF.

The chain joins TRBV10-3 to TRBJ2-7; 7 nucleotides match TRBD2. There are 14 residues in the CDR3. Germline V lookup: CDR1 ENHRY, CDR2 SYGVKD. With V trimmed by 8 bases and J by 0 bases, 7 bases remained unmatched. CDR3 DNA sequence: TGTGCCATCGCGGCCGGGGGGAGCTCCTACGAGCAGTACTTC. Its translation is CAIAAGGSSYEQYF.

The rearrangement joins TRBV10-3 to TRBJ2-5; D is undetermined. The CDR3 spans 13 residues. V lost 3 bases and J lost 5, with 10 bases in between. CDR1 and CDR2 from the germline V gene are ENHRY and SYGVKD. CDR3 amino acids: CAISDGRGETQYF. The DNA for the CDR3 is TGTGCCATCAGTGATGGTCGAGGCGAGACCCAGTACTTC.

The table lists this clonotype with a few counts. CDR3 sequence: CASSPEGYNSPLHF. DNA of the CDR3: TGTGCCAGCTCACCGGAGGGGTATAATTCACCCCTCCACTTT. The chain has TRBV18 and TRBJ1-6, with a weak D call TRBD1 (5 bases). V was shortened by 3 bases and J by 4 bases, with 7 bases between the two germline ends. The V gene's germline CDR1 is KGHSH and CDR2 LQKENI. The CDR3 is 14 amino acids. Drawing the rest from reference TRBV18 and TRBJ1-6, the complete variable domain is NAGVMQNPRHLVRRRGQEARLRCSPMKGHSHVYWYRQLPEEGLKFMVYLQKENIIDESGMPKERFSAEFPKEGPSILRIQQVVRGDSAAYFCASSPEGYNSPLHFGNGTRLTVT.

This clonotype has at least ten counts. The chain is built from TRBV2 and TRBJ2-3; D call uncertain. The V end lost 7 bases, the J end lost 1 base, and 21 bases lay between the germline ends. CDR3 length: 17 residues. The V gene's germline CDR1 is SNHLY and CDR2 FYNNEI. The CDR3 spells CASTRGPLPLGTDTQYF. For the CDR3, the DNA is TGTGCCAGCACCCGAGGACCCCTCCCCCTGGGCACAGATACGCAGTATTTT.

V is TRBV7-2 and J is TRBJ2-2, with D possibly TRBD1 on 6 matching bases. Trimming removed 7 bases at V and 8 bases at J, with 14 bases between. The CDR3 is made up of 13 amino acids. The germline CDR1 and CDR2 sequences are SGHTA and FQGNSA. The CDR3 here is CASNPGRGGELFF. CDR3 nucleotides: TGTGCCAGCAACCCCGGCAGGGGAGGGGAGCTGTTTTTT.

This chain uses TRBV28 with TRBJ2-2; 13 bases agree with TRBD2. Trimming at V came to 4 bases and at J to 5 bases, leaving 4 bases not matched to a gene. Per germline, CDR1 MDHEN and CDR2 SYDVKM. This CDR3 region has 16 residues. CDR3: CASSSTGLAGTGELFF. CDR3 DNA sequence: TGTGCCAGCAGTTCAACGGGACTAGCGGGAACCGGGGAGCTGTTTTTT.